The clone carrying this TCR beta chain has a handful of counts. Its antigen is unknown. The data stem from a study of cytomegalovirus exposure and HLA in healthy donors. The overall study: An early data release held some 85 million unique TCRs from HLA-typed donors. Within the Caucasian-associated ancestry cluster were roughly 81% of the roughly 400 genotyped donors. Findings of the study overall: Some highly shared sequence variants likely arose as a pipeline artifact.

The PCR contained 60 Vbeta and 13 Jbeta primers. Produced via immunoSEQ multiplex PCR; TCRdb's table is partial and in-frame only. In the table there are about 140,000 clones, more than 60% of which are singletons. CDR3 length equals 14 residues. V lost 5 bases to trimming and J lost 3 bases; unmatched junction nucleotides: 6. Germline lookup yields CDR1 MNHNY and CDR2 SVGAGI (reference sequence). The specimen was PBMCs. The V call is TRBV6-6, the J call TRBJ2-7; 8 bases line up with TRBD2. The receptor's source is a male donor in good health and CMV-seronegative. This CDR3 reads CASSRPGGGYEQYF. As DNA, the CDR3 is TGTGCCAGCAGTAGACCCGGGGGGGGCTACGAGCAGTACTTC.